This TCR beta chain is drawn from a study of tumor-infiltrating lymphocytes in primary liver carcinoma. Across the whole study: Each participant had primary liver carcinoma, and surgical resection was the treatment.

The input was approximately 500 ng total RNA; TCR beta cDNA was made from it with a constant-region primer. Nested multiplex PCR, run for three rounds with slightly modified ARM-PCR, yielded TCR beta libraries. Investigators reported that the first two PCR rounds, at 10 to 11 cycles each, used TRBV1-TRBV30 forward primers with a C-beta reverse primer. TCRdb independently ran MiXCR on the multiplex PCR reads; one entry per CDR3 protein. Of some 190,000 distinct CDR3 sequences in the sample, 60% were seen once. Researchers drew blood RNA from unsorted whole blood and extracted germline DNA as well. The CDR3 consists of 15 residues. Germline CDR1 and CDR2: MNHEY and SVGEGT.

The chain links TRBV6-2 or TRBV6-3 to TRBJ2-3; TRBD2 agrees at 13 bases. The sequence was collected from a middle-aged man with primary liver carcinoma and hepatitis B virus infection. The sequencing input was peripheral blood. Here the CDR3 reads CVTGGTSGNPDTQYF. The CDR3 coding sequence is TGTGTCACCGGGGGGACTAGCGGGAATCCGGATACGCAGTATTTT.